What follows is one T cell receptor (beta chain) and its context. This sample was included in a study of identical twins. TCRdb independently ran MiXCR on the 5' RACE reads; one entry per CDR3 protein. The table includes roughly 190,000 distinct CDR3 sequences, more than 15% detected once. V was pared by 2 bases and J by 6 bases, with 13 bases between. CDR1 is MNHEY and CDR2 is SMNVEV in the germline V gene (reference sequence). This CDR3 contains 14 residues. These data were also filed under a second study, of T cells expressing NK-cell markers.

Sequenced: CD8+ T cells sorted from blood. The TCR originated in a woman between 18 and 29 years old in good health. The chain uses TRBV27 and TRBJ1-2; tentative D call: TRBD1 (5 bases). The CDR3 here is CASSLSPGWDGYTF. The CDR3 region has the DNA TGTGCCAGCAGTTTAAGTCCAGGGTGGGATGGCTACACCTTC.